This T cell receptor beta chain was documented in a study of OX40 agonist ivuxolimab in advanced cancers. There are 14 residues in the CDR3. CDR1 is GTSNPN and CDR2 is SVGIG in the germline V gene (reference sequence). After removal of 4 bases from V and 7 bases from J, the junction contained 10 bases not matched to a gene. The method was immunoSEQ multiplex PCR; TCRdb's version includes in-frame clones alone and lacks a portion of them. The table records tens of thousands of clones, 70% to 90% of them present only once. The starting material was CD4+ or CD8+ T cells sorted from blood, obtained in a trial of the OX40 agonist ivuxolimab. The sequence was collected from an adult with an advanced solid tumor such as melanoma, head and neck, liver or kidney cancer. The chain recombines TRBV30 with TRBJ2-4; 7 bases are a match to TRBD2. The CDR3 bases are TGTGCCTGGAATTGGGGCGGGAGTGGGAACATTCAGTACTTC. Translated, it gives CAWNWGGSGNIQYF.